This section outlines one T cell receptor beta chain sequence together with its context. Data came from immunoSEQ multiplex PCR; TCRdb stores just in-frame clones and leaves some out. Here the sample spans about 220,000 clones, around 80% being singletons. This sample is part of a study of blood T cell repertoires in COVID-19. Study at large: Some COVID-19 samples were acute and others convalescent; all came from the United States, Italy and Spain.

V lost 10 bases and J lost 2, with 14 bases in between. This CDR3 is built from 13 residues. CDR1 and CDR2 from the germline V gene are ENHRY and SYGVKD. This sequence originates from a woman in her 70s with acute or convalescent COVID-19. Sequenced: peripheral blood. This chain links TRBV10-3 with TRBJ1-1; no definite D call. CDR3 DNA: TGTGCCACCCAGAGGGAAGTTAACACTGAAGCTTTCTTT. It translates to CATQREVNTEAFF.